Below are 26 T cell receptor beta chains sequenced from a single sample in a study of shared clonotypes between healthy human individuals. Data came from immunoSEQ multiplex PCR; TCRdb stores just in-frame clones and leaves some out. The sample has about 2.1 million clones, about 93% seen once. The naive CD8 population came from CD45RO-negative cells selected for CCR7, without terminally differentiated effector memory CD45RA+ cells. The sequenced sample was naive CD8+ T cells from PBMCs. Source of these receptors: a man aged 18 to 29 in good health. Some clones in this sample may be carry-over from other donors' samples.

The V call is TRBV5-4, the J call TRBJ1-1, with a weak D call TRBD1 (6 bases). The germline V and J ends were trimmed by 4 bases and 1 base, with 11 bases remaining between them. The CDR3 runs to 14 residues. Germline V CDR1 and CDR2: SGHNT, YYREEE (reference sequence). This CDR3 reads CASSPGQKNTEAFF. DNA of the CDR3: TGTGCCAGCAGCCCAGGACAGAAGAACACTGAAGCTTTCTTT.

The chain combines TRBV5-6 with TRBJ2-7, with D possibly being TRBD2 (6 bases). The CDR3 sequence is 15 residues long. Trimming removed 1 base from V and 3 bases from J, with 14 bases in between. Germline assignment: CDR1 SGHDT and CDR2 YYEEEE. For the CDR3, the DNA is TGTGCCAGCAGCTTGCTCGGGACGGGAGTCTACGAGCAGTACTTC. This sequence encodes CASSLLGTGVYEQYF.

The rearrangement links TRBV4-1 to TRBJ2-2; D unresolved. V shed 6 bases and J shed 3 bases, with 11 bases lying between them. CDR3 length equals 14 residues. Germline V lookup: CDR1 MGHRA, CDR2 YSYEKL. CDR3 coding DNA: TGCGCCAGCAGTCCCGGGCGGTACACCGGGGAGCTGTTTTTT. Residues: CASSPGRYTGELFF.

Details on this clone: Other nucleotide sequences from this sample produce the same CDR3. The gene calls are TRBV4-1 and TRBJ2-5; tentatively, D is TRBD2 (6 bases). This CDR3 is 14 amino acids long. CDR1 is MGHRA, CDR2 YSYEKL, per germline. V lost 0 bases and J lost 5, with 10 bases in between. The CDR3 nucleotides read TGCGCCAGCAGCCAAGATCGTGGGAGGGAGACCCAGTACTTC. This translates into CASSQDRGRETQYF.

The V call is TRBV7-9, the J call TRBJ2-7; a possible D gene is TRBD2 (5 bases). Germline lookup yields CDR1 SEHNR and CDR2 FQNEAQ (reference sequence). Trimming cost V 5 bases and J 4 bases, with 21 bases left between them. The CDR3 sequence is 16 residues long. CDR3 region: CASSLISSSGIYEQYF. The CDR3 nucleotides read TGTGCCAGCAGCCTGATAAGCTCCTCGGGGATATACGAGCAGTACTTC.

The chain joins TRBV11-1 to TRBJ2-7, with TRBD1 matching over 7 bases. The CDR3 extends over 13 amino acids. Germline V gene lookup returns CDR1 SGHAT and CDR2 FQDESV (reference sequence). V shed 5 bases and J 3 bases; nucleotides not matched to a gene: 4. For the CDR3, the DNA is TGTGCCAGCAGCGGCCGGGACAGCTACGAGCAGTACTTC. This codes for CASSGRDSYEQYF.

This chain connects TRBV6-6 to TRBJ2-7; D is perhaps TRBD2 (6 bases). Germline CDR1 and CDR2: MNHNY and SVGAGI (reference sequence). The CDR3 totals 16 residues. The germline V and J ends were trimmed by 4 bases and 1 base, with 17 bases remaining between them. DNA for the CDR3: TGTGCCAGCAGTTGGCTTTTGCGGGGCCCTTCCTACGAGCAGTACTTC. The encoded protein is CASSWLLRGPSYEQYF.

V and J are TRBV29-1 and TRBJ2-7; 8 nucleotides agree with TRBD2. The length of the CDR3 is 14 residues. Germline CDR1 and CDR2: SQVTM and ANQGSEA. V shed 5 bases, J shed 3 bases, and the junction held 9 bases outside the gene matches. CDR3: CSVSEAGRVYEQYF. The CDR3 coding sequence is TGCAGCGTTTCGGAAGCCGGGAGGGTCTACGAGCAGTACTTC.

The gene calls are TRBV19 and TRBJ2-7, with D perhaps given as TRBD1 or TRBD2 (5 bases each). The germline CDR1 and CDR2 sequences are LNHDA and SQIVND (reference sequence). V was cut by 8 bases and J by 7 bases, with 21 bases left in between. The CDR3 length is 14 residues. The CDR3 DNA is TGTGCCAGTGGGGGTGGGGACCCCGAGCGGGAGCAGTACTTC. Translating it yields CASGGGDPEREQYF.

The CDR3 loop reads CASGSIAGGPGNEQFF. The CDR3 DNA sequence: TGTGCCAGCGGGTCGATAGCGGGAGGGCCGGGGAATGAGCAGTTCTTC. The chain employs TRBV7-9 and TRBJ2-1; TRBD2 aligns across 11 bases. Per germline, CDR1 SEHNR and CDR2 FQNEAQ (reference sequence). The length of the CDR3 is 16 residues. Trimming cost V 8 bases and J 7 bases; bases outside gene matches: 13.

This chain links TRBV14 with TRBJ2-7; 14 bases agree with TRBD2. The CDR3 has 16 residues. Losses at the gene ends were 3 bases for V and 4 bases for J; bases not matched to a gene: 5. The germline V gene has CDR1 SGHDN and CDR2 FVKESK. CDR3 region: CASSHGTSGSRYEQYF. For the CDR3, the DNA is TGTGCCAGCAGCCACGGGACTAGCGGGAGCAGGTACGAGCAGTACTTC.

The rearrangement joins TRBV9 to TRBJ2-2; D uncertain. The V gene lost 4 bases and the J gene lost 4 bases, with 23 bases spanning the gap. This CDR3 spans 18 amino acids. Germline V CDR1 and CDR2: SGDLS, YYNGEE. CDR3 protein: CASSSSKLAPRSTGELFF. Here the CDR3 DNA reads TGTGCCAGCAGCTCCTCGAAGTTAGCACCTAGATCCACCGGGGAGCTGTTTTTT.

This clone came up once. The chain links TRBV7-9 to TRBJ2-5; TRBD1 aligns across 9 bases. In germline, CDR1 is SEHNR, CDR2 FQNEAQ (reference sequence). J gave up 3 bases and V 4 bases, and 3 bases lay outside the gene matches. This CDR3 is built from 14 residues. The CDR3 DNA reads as TGTGCCAGCAGCTCGGACAGGGGTAAAGAGACCCAGTACTTC. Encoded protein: CASSSDRGKETQYF.

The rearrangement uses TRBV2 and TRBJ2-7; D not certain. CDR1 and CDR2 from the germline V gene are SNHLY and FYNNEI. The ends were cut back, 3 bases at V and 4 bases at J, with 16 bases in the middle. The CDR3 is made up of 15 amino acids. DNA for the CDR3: TGTGCCAGCAGTGATAGGTCCGGGCCAGGTTACGAGCAGTACTTC. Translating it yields CASSDRSGPGYEQYF.

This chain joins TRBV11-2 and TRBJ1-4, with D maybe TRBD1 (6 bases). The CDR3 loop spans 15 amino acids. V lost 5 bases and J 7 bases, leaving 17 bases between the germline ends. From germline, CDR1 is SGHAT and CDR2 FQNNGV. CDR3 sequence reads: CASSTQGVRGEKLFF. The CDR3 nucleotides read TGTGCCAGCAGCACACAGGGTGTAAGAGGTGAAAAACTGTTTTTT.

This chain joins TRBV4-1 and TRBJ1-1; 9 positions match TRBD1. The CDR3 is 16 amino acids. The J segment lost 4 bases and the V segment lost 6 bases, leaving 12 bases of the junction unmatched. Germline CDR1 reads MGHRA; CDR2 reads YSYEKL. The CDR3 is CASRQRGTGSITEAFF. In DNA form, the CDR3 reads TGCGCCAGCAGGCAAAGGGGGACAGGGTCGATCACTGAAGCTTTCTTT.

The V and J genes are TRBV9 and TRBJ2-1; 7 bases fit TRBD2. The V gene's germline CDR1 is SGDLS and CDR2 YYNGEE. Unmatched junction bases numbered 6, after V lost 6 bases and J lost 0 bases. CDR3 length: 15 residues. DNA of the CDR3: TGTGCCAGCACCCCGCGGGAGAGCTCCTACAATGAGCAGTTCTTC. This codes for CASTPRESSYNEQFF.

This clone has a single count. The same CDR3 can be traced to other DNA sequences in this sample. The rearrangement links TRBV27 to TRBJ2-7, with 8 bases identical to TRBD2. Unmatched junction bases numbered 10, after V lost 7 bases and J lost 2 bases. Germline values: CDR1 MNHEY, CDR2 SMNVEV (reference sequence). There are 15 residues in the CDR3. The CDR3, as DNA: TGTGCCAGCACCTCTGGAGCGGGAGTCCCCTACGAGCAGTACTTC. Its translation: CASTSGAGVPYEQYF.

The DNA of the CDR3 is TGCGCCAGCAGCCAAGGGGTAGCGGGACTCCCTAGAGAGCAGTACTTC. Protein product: CASSQGVAGLPREQYF. The V and J genes are TRBV4-3 and TRBJ2-7; TRBD2 aligns across 8 bases. The CDR3 covers 16 residues. From germline, CDR1 is LGHNA and CDR2 YSLEER. Trimming removed 1 base from V and 7 bases from J; junction bases left unmatched: 12.

The DNA of the CDR3 is TGTGCCAGCAGCACACTAGCGGGGAACAATGAGCAGTTCTTC. Amino acid sequence: CASSTLAGNNEQFF. V is TRBV28 and J is TRBJ2-1, with 10 nucleotides matching TRBD2. J gave up 5 bases and V 6 bases, and 4 bases lay outside the gene matches. The germline CDR1 and CDR2 sequences are MDHEN and SYDVKM. The CDR3 is 14 amino acids.

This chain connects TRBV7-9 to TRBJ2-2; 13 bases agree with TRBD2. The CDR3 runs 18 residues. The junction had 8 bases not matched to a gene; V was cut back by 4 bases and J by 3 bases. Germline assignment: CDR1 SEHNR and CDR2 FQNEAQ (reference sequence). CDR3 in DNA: TGTGCCAGCAGCTCTAGGACTAGCGGGAGATTGTACACCGGGGAGCTGTTTTTT. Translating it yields CASSSRTSGRLYTGELFF.

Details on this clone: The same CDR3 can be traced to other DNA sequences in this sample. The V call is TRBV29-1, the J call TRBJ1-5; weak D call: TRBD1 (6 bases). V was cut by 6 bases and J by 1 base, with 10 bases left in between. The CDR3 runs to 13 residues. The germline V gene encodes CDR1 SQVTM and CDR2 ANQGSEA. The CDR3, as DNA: TGCAGCGTGGGGGGGGGCAGCAATCAGCCCCAGCATTTT. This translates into CSVGGGSNQPQHF. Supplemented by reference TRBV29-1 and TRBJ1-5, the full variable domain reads SAVISQKPSRDICQRGTSLTIQCQVDSQVTMMFWYRQQPGQSLTLIATANQGSEATYESGFVIDKFPISRPNLTFSTLTVSNMSPEDSSIYLCSVGGGSNQPQHFGDGTRLSIL.

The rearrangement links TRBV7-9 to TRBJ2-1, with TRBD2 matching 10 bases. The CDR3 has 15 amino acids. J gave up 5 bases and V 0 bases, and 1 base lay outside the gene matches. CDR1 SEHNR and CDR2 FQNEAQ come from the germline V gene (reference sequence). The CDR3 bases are TGTGCCAGCAGCTTAGCAGCGGGAGGGGACAATGAGCAGTTCTTC. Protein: CASSLAAGGDNEQFF.

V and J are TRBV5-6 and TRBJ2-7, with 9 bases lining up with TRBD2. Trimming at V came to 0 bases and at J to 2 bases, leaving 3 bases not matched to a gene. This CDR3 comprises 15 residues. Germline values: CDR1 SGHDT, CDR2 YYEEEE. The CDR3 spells CASSLALAGAYEQYF. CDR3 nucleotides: TGTGCCAGCAGCTTGGCATTAGCGGGAGCCTACGAGCAGTACTTC.

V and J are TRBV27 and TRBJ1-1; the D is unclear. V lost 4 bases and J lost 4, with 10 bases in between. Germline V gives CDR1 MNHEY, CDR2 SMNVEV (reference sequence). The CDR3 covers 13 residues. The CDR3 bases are TGTGCCAGCAGTTACGGGAGGACCACTGAAGCTTTCTTT. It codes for CASSYGRTTEAFF.

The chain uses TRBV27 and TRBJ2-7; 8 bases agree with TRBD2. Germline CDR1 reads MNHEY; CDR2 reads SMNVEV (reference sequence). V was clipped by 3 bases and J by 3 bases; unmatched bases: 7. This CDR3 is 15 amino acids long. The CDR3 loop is CASSLRREVRYEQYF. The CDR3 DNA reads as TGTGCCAGCAGTTTGCGGCGGGAGGTCCGCTACGAGCAGTACTTC.